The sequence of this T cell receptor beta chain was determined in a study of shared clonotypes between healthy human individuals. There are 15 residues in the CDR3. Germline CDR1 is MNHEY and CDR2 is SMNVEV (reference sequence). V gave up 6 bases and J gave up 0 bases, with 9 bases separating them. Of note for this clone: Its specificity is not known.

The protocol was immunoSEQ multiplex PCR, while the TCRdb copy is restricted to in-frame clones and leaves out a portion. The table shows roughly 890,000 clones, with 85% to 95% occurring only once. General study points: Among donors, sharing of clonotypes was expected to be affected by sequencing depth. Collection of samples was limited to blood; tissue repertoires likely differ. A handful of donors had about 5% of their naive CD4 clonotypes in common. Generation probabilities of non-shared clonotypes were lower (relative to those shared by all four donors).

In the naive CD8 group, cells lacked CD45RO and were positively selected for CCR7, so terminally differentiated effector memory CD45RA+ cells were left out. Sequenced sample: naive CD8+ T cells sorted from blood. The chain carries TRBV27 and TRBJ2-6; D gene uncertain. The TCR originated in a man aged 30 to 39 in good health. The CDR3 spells CASSPSTSGANVLTF. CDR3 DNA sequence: TGTGCCAGCAGCCCAAGTACCTCTGGGGCCAACGTCCTGACTTTC.